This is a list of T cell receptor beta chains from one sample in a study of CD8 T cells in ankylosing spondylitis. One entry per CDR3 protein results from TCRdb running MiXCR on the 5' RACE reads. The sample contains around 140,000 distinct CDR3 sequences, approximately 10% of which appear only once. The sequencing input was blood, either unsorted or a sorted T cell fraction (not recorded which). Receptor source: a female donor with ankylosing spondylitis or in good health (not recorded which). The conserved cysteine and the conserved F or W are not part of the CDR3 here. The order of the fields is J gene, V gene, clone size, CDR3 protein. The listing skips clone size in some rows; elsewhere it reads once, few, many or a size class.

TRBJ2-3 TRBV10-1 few ASREGYGADTQY
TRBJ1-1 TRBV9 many ASSLGESTEAF
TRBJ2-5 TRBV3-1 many ASSVRGTQY
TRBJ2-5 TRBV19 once ATSDRRASNHQETQY
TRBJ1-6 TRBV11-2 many ASSPMDYNSPLH
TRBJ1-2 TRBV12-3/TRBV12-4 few ASINPDKAGGGDYGYT
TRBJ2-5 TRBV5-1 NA ASSLGEGVSETQY
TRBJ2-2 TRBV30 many AWSLDSYTGELF
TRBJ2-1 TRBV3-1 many ASSVGTSGNNEQF
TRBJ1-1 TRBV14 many ASSQGGVRYTEAF
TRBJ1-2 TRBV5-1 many ASSLAGQPKLYGYT
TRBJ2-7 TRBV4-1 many ASSQVTAAYEQY
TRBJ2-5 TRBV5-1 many ASSLEHDQETQY
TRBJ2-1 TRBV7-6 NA ASSPTYVHSYNEQF
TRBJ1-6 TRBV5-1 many ASSLEGILGSPLH
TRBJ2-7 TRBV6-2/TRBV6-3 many ASRLAGSSSEQY
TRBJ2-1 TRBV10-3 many AISGTSGSNEQF
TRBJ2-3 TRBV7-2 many ASSLALASGTDTQY
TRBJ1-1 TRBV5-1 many ASSLAGTAF
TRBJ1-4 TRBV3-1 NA ARVDSPNEKLF
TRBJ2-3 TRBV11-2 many ASTQAASAETDTQY
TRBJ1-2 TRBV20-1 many SARDLGTGSYGYT
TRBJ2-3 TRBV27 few ASSGRGLASGGYTDTQY
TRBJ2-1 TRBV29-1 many SVDGLPLRNEQF
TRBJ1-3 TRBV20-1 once NARLSSGNTIY
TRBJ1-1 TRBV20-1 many SAKRTGATEAF
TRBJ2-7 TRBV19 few ASSFGLAVYEQY
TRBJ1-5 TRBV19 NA ASSIGRGTLNQPQH
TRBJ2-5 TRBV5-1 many ASSRTRDRGMETQY